The next 13 T cell receptor beta chains were all read from a single sample in a study of response to subunit inactivated influenza vaccine. TCRdb called the RT-PCR reads again in MiXCR, with one record for every CDR3 protein. Of about 190,000 distinct CDR3 sequences in the sample, around 15% were seen once. The material was CD8+ T cells sorted from PBMCs, obtained 4 to 6 days after vaccination. These receptors came from a man between 45 and 60 years old who received an inactivated influenza vaccine.

This sequence joins TRBV6-2 or TRBV6-3 and TRBJ2-7; 8 bases line up with TRBD2. This CDR3 is built from 14 residues. With 6 bases clipped from V and 2 bases from J, the junction kept 6 bases outside the gene matches. In germline, CDR1 is MNHEY, CDR2 SVGEGT. CDR3 sequence (DNA): TGTGCCAGCAGCTACGGACTAGCCCCCTACGAGCAGTACTTC. It is translated as CASSYGLAPYEQYF.

The chain is built from TRBV7-8 and TRBJ2-3; 9 bases fit TRBD2. V was clipped by 5 bases and J by 5 bases; unmatched bases: 11. The CDR3 is 16 amino acids. CDR1 is SGHVS and CDR2 is FQNEAQ in the germline V gene. The CDR3 DNA sequence: TGTGCCAGCAGCCTCTTCGCGGGAGGGTATGAAGATACGCAGTATTTT. It is translated as CASSLFAGGYEDTQYF. Complete variable domain (other parts from reference TRBV7-8 and TRBJ2-3): GAGVSQSPRYKVAKRGQDVALRCDPISGHVSLFWYQQALGQGPEFLTYFQNEAQLDKSGLPSDRFFAERPEGSVSTLKIQRTQQEDSAVYLCASSLFAGGYEDTQYFGPGTRLTVL.

The chain recombines TRBV5-1 with TRBJ2-7; the D gene is possibly TRBD1 (6 bases). V lost 1 base to trimming and J lost 6 bases, with 8 bases between them. Germline CDR1 reads SGHRS; CDR2 reads YFSETQ. The CDR3 is 12 amino acids. CDR3 region: CASSLTGIEQYF. The CDR3 nucleotides are TGCGCCAGCAGCTTGACAGGGATCGAGCAGTACTTC.

The rearrangement links TRBV24-1 to TRBJ2-7; D possibly uses TRBD1 or TRBD2 (7 bases each). The CDR3 spans 16 residues. The germline CDR1 and CDR2 sequences are KGHDR and SFDVKD. V shed 4 bases and J shed 6 bases, with 21 bases lying between them. CDR3 bases: TGTGCCACCAGTGACCTAACCAGGGGGAGGGGACTCGAGCAGTACTTC. Protein sequence: CATSDLTRGRGLEQYF.

This clonotype was picked up a small number of times. The rearrangement uses TRBV12-5 and TRBJ1-1, with no clear D. V was pared by 2 bases and J by 0 bases, with 19 bases between. Per germline, CDR1 LGHNT and CDR2 FRNRAP. The CDR3 has 18 residues. CDR3 sequence reads: CASGLRPDLGRMNTEAFF. The CDR3 DNA reads TGTGCTAGTGGTTTGCGTCCAGACCTCGGTCGGATGAACACTGAAGCTTTCTTT.

Turning to this clonotype: Just one base apart from a much larger clone, this may be a read error. The CDR3 does not end in the conserved phenylalanine or tryptophan, so this is likely a read error. The chain uses TRBV12-3 or TRBV12-4 and TRBJ2-7; D is perhaps TRBD2 (6 bases). The CDR3 spans 15 residues. V shed 3 bases and J shed 5 bases, with 17 bases lying between them. The CDR3 coding sequence is TGTGCCAGCAGTTTTGGGACTGTCTCTCGGGACGAGCAGTACCTC. This codes for CASSFGTVSRDEQYL.

The rearrangement joins TRBV7-2 to TRBJ2-4; 8 bases fit TRBD2. The germline V gene encodes CDR1 SGHTA and CDR2 FQGNSA. This CDR3 spans 14 amino acids. Losses at the gene ends were 7 bases for V and 8 bases for J; bases not matched to a gene: 10. This CDR3 reads CASTLGGAMDIQYF. Written as DNA, the CDR3 is TGTGCCAGCACCCTCGGGGGGGCGATGGACATTCAGTACTTC.

This clonotype occurred a few times. The V call is TRBV14, the J call TRBJ2-2; 7 bases map to TRBD2. V gave up 2 bases and J gave up 5 bases; unmatched junction bases: 11. This CDR3 comprises 17 residues. CDR1 and CDR2 (germline): SGHDN, FVKESK. The chain's CDR3 is CASSQFLGGRLTGELFF. Written as DNA, the CDR3 is TGTGCCAGCAGCCAATTTTTGGGAGGGCGTTTAACCGGGGAGCTGTTTTTT.

This clonotype was detected only a few times. This chain joins TRBV12-3 or TRBV12-4 and TRBJ2-1; no firm D call. The CDR3 spans 14 residues. The V end lost 3 bases, the J end lost 5 bases, and 11 bases lay between the germline ends. The CDR3 DNA is TGTGCCAGCAGTTTCCGGGCCCCAAACAATGAGCAGTTCTTC. Amino acids: CASSFRAPNNEQFF.

The rearrangement joins TRBV13 to TRBJ2-1, with D tentatively TRBD2 (6 bases). Trimming removed 1 base at V and 7 bases at J, with 14 bases between. The CDR3 runs to 15 residues. Germline CDR1 is PRHDT and CDR2 is FYEKMQ (reference sequence). Written as DNA, the CDR3 is TGTGCCAGCAGCTTAGAGCGCGGGGAATTAAATGAGCAGTTCTTC. Its translation is CASSLERGELNEQFF.

This clonotype came up a few times. CDR3 DNA: TGTGCCAGCAGTTTGAACAGAGAAGCTTTCTTT. Translation: CASSLNREAFF. V gene TRBV28 combines with J gene TRBJ1-1; D unresolved. There are 11 residues in the CDR3. V dropped 3 bases and J dropped 8 bases, with 7 bases sitting between them. Germline-derived CDR1 and CDR2 are MDHEN and SYDVKM.

This clonotype was seen a few times. V usage is TRBV27 and J usage is TRBJ2-1; 11 bases map to TRBD2. CDR3 size: 18 residues. The trim removed 5 bases at V and 4 bases at J, leaving 13 bases unmatched. CDR1 and CDR2 (germline): MNHEY, SMNVEV (reference sequence). As DNA, the CDR3 is TGTGCCAGCAGTCTCCGGCTAGGCCTAGCGGGAGGTTACAATGAGCAGTTCTTC. It specifies CASSLRLGLAGGYNEQFF.

This clonotype was observed a handful of times. V gene TRBV27 combines with J gene TRBJ2-7; the D gene is possibly TRBD1 (5 bases). The V gene's germline CDR1 is MNHEY and CDR2 SMNVEV (reference sequence). The CDR3 loop spans 15 amino acids. Trimming removed 5 bases at V and 3 bases at J, with 17 bases between. The CDR3 region is CASSPSRVPHYEQYF. The CDR3 nucleotides read TGTGCCAGCAGTCCTTCCAGGGTCCCCCACTACGAGCAGTACTTC.